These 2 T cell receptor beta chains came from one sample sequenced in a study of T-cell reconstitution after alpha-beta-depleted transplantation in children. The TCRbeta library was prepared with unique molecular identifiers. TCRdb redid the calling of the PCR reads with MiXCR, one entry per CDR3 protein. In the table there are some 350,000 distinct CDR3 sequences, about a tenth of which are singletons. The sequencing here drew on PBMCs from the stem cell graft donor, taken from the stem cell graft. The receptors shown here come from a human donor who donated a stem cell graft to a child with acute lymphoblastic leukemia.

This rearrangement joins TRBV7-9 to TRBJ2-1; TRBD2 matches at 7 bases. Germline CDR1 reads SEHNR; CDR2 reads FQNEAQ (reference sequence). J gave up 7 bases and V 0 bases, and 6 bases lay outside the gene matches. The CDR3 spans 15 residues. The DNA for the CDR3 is TGTGCCAGCAGCTTAGCGCTTGGACTAGATAATGAGCAGTTCTTC. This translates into CASSLALGLDNEQFF.

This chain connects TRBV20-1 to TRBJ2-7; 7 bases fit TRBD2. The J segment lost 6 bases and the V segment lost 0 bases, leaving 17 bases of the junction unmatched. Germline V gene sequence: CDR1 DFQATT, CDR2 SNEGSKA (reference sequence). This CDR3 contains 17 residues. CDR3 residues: CSARDIPMLWEGFEQYF. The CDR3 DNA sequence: TGCAGTGCTAGAGATATCCCAATGCTATGGGAGGGCTTCGAGCAGTACTTC.